This is a list of T cell receptor beta chains from one sample in a study of identical twins. Via MiXCR, TCRdb re-called the 5' RACE reads, giving one row per CDR3 protein. This table holds 100,000 to 110,000 distinct CDR3 sequences, 5.9% found once. Sequencing used memory T cells sorted from blood. The receptors were gathered from a woman aged 50 to 60 in good health. CDR3s include the opening cysteine and the closing phenylalanine or tryptophan. The D gene is left open where the match is weak. The size of a clone is reported for some rows only, either as once, few or many, or as a class for expanded clones.

D gene: -
clone size: -
V gene: TRBV7-9
J gene: TRBJ2-4
CDR3 DNA: TGTGCCAGCAGCCCATACGATACTATTCAGTACTTC
CDR3 protein: CASSPYDTIQYF

D gene: -
clone size: few
V gene: TRBV9
J gene: TRBJ2-3
CDR3 DNA: TGTGCCAGCAGGTTCCAGGCGAGCACAGATACGCAGTATTTT
CDR3 protein: CASRFQASTDTQYF

D gene: TRBD1
clone size: many
V gene: TRBV5-1
J gene: TRBJ1-1
CDR3 DNA: TGCGCCAGCAGCGGACAGGGGGGGACGGCTGAAGCTTTCTTT
CDR3 protein: CASSGQGGTAEAFF

D gene: TRBD1
clone size: many
V gene: TRBV6-1
J gene: TRBJ1-6
CDR3 DNA: TGTGCCAGCAGTGACGGACAGGGGCTAAATTCACCCCTCCACTTT
CDR3 protein: CASSDGQGLNSPLHF

D gene: TRBD1
clone size: few
V gene: TRBV12-3/TRBV12-4
J gene: TRBJ2-2
CDR3 DNA: TGTGCCAGCAGATGGACAGGGTTGGCCGGGGAGCTGTTTTTT
CDR3 protein: CASRWTGLAGELFF

D gene: -
clone size: -
V gene: TRBV10-3
J gene: TRBJ2-3
CDR3 DNA: TGTGCCACCGCTGGCACAGATACGCAGTATTTT
CDR3 protein: CATAGTDTQYF

D gene: -
clone size: many
V gene: TRBV5-1
J gene: TRBJ2-1
CDR3 DNA: TGCGCCAGCAGCTTCGGGCAGGTGGGCTACAATGAGCAGTTCTTC
CDR3 protein: CASSFGQVGYNEQFF

D gene: TRBD2
clone size: many
V gene: TRBV5-1
J gene: TRBJ2-5
CDR3 DNA: TGCGCCAGCAGCTCTACTGGTGAGCCTAGCGGAGCCCAAGAGACCCAGTACTTC
CDR3 protein: CASSSTGEPSGAQETQYF

D gene: -
clone size: many
V gene: TRBV27
J gene: TRBJ2-3
CDR3 DNA: TGTGCCAGCAGTTTGGCTACCCCGGGGAATACGCAGTATTTT
CDR3 protein: CASSLATPGNTQYF

D gene: -
clone size: -
V gene: TRBV18
J gene: TRBJ2-1
CDR3 DNA: TGTGCCAGCTCACCAGGCGCAGAAAAAAATGAGCAGTTCTTC
CDR3 protein: CASSPGAEKNEQFF

D gene: -
clone size: -
V gene: TRBV6-2/TRBV6-3
J gene: TRBJ2-7
CDR3 DNA: TGTGCCAGCAGTTATTCAAGAACCCCCTACGAGCAGTACTTC
CDR3 protein: CASSYSRTPYEQYF

D gene: TRBD2
clone size: many
V gene: TRBV18
J gene: TRBJ2-1
CDR3 DNA: TGTGCCAGCTCACCAGGGCGCAGCGGGAGAACTGTGAATGAGCAGTTCTTC
CDR3 protein: CASSPGRSGRTVNEQFF

D gene: -
clone size: many
V gene: TRBV11-2
J gene: TRBJ2-2
CDR3 DNA: TGTGCCAGCAGACGGGACTTTAACACCGGGGAGCTGTTTTTT
CDR3 protein: CASRRDFNTGELFF

D gene: TRBD1
clone size: many
V gene: TRBV10-3
J gene: TRBJ2-7
CDR3 DNA: TGTGCCATCAGTGCTATACAGGGGAGACCGATTGGGCAGTACTTC
CDR3 protein: CAISAIQGRPIGQYF

D gene: -
clone size: many
V gene: TRBV6-5
J gene: TRBJ2-5
CDR3 DNA: TGTGCCAGCAGTCCCATGTCGGGCAAAGAGACCCAGTACTTC
CDR3 protein: CASSPMSGKETQYF

D gene: TRBD2
clone size: -
V gene: TRBV23-1
J gene: TRBJ2-1
CDR3 DNA: TGCGCCAGCAGTCAATCGCCCCCCCCGGGAGGGCTTTACAATGAGCAGTTCTTC
CDR3 protein: CASSQSPPPGGLYNEQFF

D gene: -
clone size: many
V gene: TRBV7-2
J gene: TRBJ1-5
CDR3 DNA: TGTGCCAGCAGCTTAGTTGTGTATAGCAATCAGCCCCAGCATTTT
CDR3 protein: CASSLVVYSNQPQHF

D gene: -
clone size: many
V gene: TRBV3-1
J gene: TRBJ2-3
CDR3 DNA: TGTGCCAGTAGCCAAGATCCGACCAGCACAGATACGCAGTATTTT
CDR3 protein: CASSQDPTSTDTQYF

D gene: -
clone size: few
V gene: TRBV13
J gene: TRBJ2-3
CDR3 DNA: TGTGCCAGCAGCTTATCCAGCCTTACGCAGTATTTT
CDR3 protein: CASSLSSLTQYF

D gene: -
clone size: -
V gene: TRBV2
J gene: TRBJ2-1
CDR3 DNA: TGTGCCAGCAGTGAAGTGGTAGAATCAGATGAGCAGTTCTTC
CDR3 protein: CASSEVVESDEQFF

D gene: -
clone size: -
V gene: TRBV24-1
J gene: TRBJ2-1
CDR3 DNA: TGTGCCACCAGTGATCCGAACCGGGACCTACAGTTCTTC
CDR3 protein: CATSDPNRDLQFF

D gene: -
clone size: many
V gene: TRBV7-9
J gene: TRBJ2-5
CDR3 DNA: TGTGCCAGCAGGTCCGGCGGGCGAGAAGATAGAGAGACCCAGTACTTC
CDR3 protein: CASRSGGREDRETQYF

D gene: TRBD2
clone size: many
V gene: TRBV7-2
J gene: TRBJ2-1
CDR3 DNA: TGTGCCAGCAGCCCCATAGCGGGAGGTCTGTACAATGAGCAGTTCTTC
CDR3 protein: CASSPIAGGLYNEQFF

D gene: -
clone size: many
V gene: TRBV4-2
J gene: TRBJ2-3
CDR3 DNA: TGTGCCAGCAGCCAAAGTGAGGCAGATACGCAGTATTTT
CDR3 protein: CASSQSEADTQYF

D gene: TRBD1
clone size: many
V gene: TRBV5-1
J gene: TRBJ2-6
CDR3 DNA: TGCGCCAGCAGCTTACAGGGGGCGACTGGGGCCAACGTCCTGACTTTC
CDR3 protein: CASSLQGATGANVLTF

D gene: -
clone size: -
V gene: TRBV27
J gene: TRBJ2-2
CDR3 DNA: TGTGCCAGCAGTTTAAGGTCAGGGGGGTTTGAATACACCGGGGAGCTGCTTTTT
CDR3 protein: CASSLRSGGFEYTGELLF

D gene: TRBD1
clone size: many
V gene: TRBV10-3
J gene: TRBJ2-1
CDR3 DNA: TGTGCCATCAGTGTAGATCGGGACAGGGTGGAAGGTGAGCAGTTCTTC
CDR3 protein: CAISVDRDRVEGEQFF

D gene: TRBD1
clone size: many
V gene: TRBV5-5
J gene: TRBJ1-2
CDR3 DNA: TGTGCCAGCAGCTTGGTACCACAGGGGAACTATGGCTACACCTTC
CDR3 protein: CASSLVPQGNYGYTF

D gene: TRBD1
clone size: few
V gene: TRBV12-3/TRBV12-4
J gene: TRBJ1-1
CDR3 DNA: TGTGCCAGCACGACAGGGGATTGGACTGAAGCTTTCTTT
CDR3 protein: CASTTGDWTEAFF

D gene: TRBD2
clone size: -
V gene: TRBV5-1
J gene: TRBJ2-4
CDR3 DNA: TGCGCCAGCAGGCAAGGGACTAACAAAAACATTCAGTACTTC
CDR3 protein: CASRQGTNKNIQYF

D gene: -
clone size: many
V gene: TRBV7-2
J gene: TRBJ1-1
CDR3 DNA: TGTGCCAGCAGTCCTAGCTGGAACACTGAAGCTTTCTTT
CDR3 protein: CASSPSWNTEAFF

D gene: -
clone size: few
V gene: TRBV24-1
J gene: TRBJ2-1
CDR3 DNA: TGTGCCACCAACTCCCGGGACTCCCCGGGCAATGAGCAGTTCTTC
CDR3 protein: CATNSRDSPGNEQFF

D gene: TRBD1
clone size: many
V gene: TRBV24-1
J gene: TRBJ1-1
CDR3 DNA: TGTGCCACCAGTGACCGGGACAGGCTTAACACTGAAGCTTTCTTT
CDR3 protein: CATSDRDRLNTEAFF

D gene: -
clone size: few
V gene: TRBV11-2
J gene: TRBJ2-1
CDR3 DNA: TGTGCCAGCAGCTTAGGTGCCGCGGGCTCCTACAATGAGCAGTTCTTC
CDR3 protein: CASSLGAAGSYNEQFF

D gene: -
clone size: many
V gene: TRBV12-5
J gene: TRBJ2-7
CDR3 DNA: TGTGCTAGTGGCGGCGCGGTAGACTACGAGCAGTACTTC
CDR3 protein: CASGGAVDYEQYF

D gene: TRBD1
clone size: many
V gene: TRBV12-3/TRBV12-4
J gene: TRBJ1-2
CDR3 DNA: TGTGCCAGCAGTCTAACGTTCGGGACAGAATCCATTTATGGCTACACCTTC
CDR3 protein: CASSLTFGTESIYGYTF

D gene: -
clone size: -
V gene: TRBV20-1
J gene: TRBJ2-1
CDR3 DNA: TGCAGTGCTAGTTATCTTCGGGGCGATGAGCAGTTCTTC
CDR3 protein: CSASYLRGDEQFF

D gene: -
clone size: many
V gene: TRBV20-1
J gene: TRBJ2-3
CDR3 DNA: TGCAGTGCTAGTTACGGGAGTGGTGGCACAGATACGCAGTATTTT
CDR3 protein: CSASYGSGGTDTQYF

D gene: -
clone size: many
V gene: TRBV7-9
J gene: TRBJ2-1
CDR3 DNA: TGTGCCAGCGGGGTTCATGAGCAGTTCTTC
CDR3 protein: CASGVHEQFF

D gene: TRBD1
clone size: many
V gene: TRBV27
J gene: TRBJ2-7
CDR3 DNA: TGTGCCAGCAGTTACATTGCCTGGACAGGGGGGAAAAGCGAGCAGTACTTC
CDR3 protein: CASSYIAWTGGKSEQYF

D gene: -
clone size: many
V gene: TRBV5-1
J gene: TRBJ2-7
CDR3 DNA: TGCGCCAGCAGCCCGAGCGGTGGGGGTGGGTACGAGCAGTACTTC
CDR3 protein: CASSPSGGGGYEQYF

D gene: TRBD2
clone size: few
V gene: TRBV3-1
J gene: TRBJ2-1
CDR3 DNA: TGTGCCAGCAGCCAAGGGACTAGCGGGAGAAGTAGGGAGCAGTTCTTC
CDR3 protein: CASSQGTSGRSREQFF

D gene: TRBD1
clone size: many
V gene: TRBV7-8
J gene: TRBJ1-4
CDR3 DNA: TGTGCCAGCAGCTCGGGACAGACAACTAATGAAAAACTGTTTTTT
CDR3 protein: CASSSGQTTNEKLFF

D gene: -
clone size: many
V gene: TRBV5-1
J gene: TRBJ2-5
CDR3 DNA: TGCGCCAGCAGCTTCACAGGGTCCGGGGAGACCCAGTACTTC
CDR3 protein: CASSFTGSGETQYF

D gene: TRBD1
clone size: many
V gene: TRBV19
J gene: TRBJ2-3
CDR3 DNA: TGTGCCAGTAGAGCTCCGGGACAGGGGGCCCGGGATACGCAGTATTTT
CDR3 protein: CASRAPGQGARDTQYF

D gene: -
clone size: many
V gene: TRBV5-5
J gene: TRBJ2-1
CDR3 DNA: TGTGCCAGCAGAGGCGGGGCTCCCTACAATGAGCAGTTCTTC
CDR3 protein: CASRGGAPYNEQFF

D gene: -
clone size: many
V gene: TRBV7-8
J gene: TRBJ1-1
CDR3 DNA: TGTGCCAGCAGCCCCGGGGGGGCCTACACTGAAGCTTTCTTT
CDR3 protein: CASSPGGAYTEAFF

D gene: -
clone size: few
V gene: TRBV6-5
J gene: TRBJ2-1
CDR3 DNA: TGTGCCAGCAGTTACTCGGCAGGGCCCCTTGGGGAGCAGTTCTTC
CDR3 protein: CASSYSAGPLGEQFF

D gene: TRBD1
clone size: -
V gene: TRBV6-5
J gene: TRBJ1-2
CDR3 DNA: TGTGCCAGCAGTTATCGGCTTCGGGACAGCCCTAACTATGGCTACACCTTC
CDR3 protein: CASSYRLRDSPNYGYTF

D gene: TRBD1
clone size: many
V gene: TRBV6-5
J gene: TRBJ1-4
CDR3 DNA: TGTGCCAGCAGTCCATACAAAACCGGGACAGGCGGGGAAAAACTGTTTTTT
CDR3 protein: CASSPYKTGTGGEKLFF